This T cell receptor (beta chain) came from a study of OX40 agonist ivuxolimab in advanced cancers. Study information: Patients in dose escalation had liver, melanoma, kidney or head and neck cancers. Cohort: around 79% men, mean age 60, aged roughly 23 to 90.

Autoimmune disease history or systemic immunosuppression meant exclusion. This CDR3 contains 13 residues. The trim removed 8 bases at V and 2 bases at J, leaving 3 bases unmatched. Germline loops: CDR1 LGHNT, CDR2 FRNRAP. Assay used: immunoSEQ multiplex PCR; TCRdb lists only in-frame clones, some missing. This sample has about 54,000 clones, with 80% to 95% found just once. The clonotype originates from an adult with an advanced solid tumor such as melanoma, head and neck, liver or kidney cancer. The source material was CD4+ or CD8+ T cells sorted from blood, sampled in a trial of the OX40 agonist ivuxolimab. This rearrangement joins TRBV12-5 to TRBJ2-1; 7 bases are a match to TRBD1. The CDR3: CASQGVPYNEQFF. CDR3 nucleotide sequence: TGTGCTAGTCAGGGGGTCCCCTACAATGAGCAGTTCTTC.